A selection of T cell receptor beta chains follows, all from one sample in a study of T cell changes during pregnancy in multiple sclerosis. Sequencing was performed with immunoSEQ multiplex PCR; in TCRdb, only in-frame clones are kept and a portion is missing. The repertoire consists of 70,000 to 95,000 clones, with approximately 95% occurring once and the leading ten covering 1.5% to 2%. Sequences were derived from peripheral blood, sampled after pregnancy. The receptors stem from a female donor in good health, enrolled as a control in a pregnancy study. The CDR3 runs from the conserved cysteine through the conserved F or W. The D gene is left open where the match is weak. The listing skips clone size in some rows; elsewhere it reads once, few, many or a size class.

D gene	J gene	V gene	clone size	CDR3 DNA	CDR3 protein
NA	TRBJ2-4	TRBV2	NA	TGTGCCAGCAGTGTGGACAGCAAAAACATTCAGTACTTC	CASSVDSKNIQYF
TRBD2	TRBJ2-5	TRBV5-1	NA	TGCGCCAGCAGCTTGGGGGGGGGACTAGAGACCCAGTACTTC	CASSLGGGLETQYF
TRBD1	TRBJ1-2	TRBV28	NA	TGTGCCAGCAGTCCAGGGACAGGGGGAATTAATTATGGCTACACCTTC	CASSPGTGGINYGYTF
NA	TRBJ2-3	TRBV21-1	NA	TGTGCCCCAGGGTCTGGGACTCTCACAGATACGCAGTATTTT	CAPGSGTLTDTQYF
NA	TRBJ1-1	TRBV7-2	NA	TGTGCCAGCAGCTCTACAGGGAGCACTGAAGCTTTCTTT	CASSSTGSTEAFF
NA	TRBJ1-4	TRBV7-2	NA	TGTGCCAGCAGCCCCCAACTCAAGACAGCCAACACTGAAAAACTGTTTTTT	CASSPQLKTANTEKLFF
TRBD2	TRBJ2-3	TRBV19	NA	TGTGCCAGTAGTACCCCTAGCGGGAGGGCCGCAGATACGCAGTATTTT	CASSTPSGRAADTQYF
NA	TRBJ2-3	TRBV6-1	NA	TGTGCCAGCAGTGAAAAACAGGGATGGGGCAACACAGATACGCAGTATTTT	CASSEKQGWGNTDTQYF
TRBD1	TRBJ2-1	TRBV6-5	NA	TGTGCCAGCAGTTACACCCGGACAGGGTGGAATGAGCAGTTCTTC	CASSYTRTGWNEQFF
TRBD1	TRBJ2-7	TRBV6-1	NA	TGTGCCAGCAGTGGGGAACAGGGGGGCGAGCAGTACTTC	CASSGEQGGEQYF
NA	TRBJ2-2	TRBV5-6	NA	TGTGCCAGCAGCCTTGGACAGTTAAGCACCGGGGAGCTGTTTTTT	CASSLGQLSTGELFF
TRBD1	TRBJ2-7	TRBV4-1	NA	TGCGCCAGCAGCCAGAAACCCCAGGGGGCGCAAGTCGGTCAGTACTTC	CASSQKPQGAQVGQYF
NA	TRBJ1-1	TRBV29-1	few	TGCACGGGGGGGAGGGACACTGAAGCTTTCTTT	CTGGRDTEAFF
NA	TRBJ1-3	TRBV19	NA	TGTGCCAGTAGTCGGGGGGCCGGTTCTGGAAACACCATATATTTT	CASSRGAGSGNTIYF
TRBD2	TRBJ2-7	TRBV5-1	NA	TGCGCCAGCAGCTCCGGGGGGACTGGACAATCCTACGAGCAGTACTTC	CASSSGGTGQSYEQYF
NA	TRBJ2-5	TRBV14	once	TGTGCCAGCAGCCAAGAAGACGGGAAGACCCAGTACTTC	CASSQEDGKTQYF
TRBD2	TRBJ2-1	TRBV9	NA	TGTGCCAGCAGCGAGACTAGCGGTTTTACCTACAATGAGCAGTTCTTC	CASSETSGFTYNEQFF
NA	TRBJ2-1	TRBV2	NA	TGTGCCAGCAGTGCGAGCTTTACCTACAATGAGCAGTTCTTC	CASSASFTYNEQFF
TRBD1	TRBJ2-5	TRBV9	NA	TGTGCCAGCAGCGTAGAAAGGACAGGGGGAGAGACCCAGTACTTC	CASSVERTGGETQYF
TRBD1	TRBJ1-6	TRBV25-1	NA	TGTGCCAGCCACCAGGGGGGTGCCCTCCACTTT	CASHQGGALHF
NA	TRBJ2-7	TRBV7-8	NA	TGTGCCAGCAGCTTAGCCCCGAAGCGGTCACCCCACTACGAGCAGTACTTC	CASSLAPKRSPHYEQYF